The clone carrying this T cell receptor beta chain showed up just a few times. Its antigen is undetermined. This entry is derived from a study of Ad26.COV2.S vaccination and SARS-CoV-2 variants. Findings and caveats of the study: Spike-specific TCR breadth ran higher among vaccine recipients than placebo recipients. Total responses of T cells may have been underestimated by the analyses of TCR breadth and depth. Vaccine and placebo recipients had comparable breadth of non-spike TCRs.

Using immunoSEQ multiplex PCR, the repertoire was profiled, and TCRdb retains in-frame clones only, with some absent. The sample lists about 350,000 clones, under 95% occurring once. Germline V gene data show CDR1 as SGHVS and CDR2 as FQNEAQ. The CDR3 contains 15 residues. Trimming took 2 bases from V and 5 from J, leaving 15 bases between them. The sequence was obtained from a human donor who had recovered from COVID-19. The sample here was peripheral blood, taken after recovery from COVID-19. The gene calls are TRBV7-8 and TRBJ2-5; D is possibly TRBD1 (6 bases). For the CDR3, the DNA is TGTGCCAGCAGCTTACGGACAGTCGGCTCTGAGACCCAGTACTTC. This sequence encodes CASSLRTVGSETQYF.